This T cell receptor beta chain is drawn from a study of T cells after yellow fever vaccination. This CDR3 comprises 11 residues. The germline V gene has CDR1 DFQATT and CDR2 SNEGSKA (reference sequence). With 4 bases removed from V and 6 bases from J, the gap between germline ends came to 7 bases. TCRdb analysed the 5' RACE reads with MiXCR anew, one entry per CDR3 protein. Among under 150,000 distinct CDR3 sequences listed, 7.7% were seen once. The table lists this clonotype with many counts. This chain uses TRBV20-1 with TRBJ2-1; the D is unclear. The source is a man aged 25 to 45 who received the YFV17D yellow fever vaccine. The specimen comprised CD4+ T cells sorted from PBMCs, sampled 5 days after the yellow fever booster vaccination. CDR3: CSATPLNEQFF. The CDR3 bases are TGCAGTGCTACCCCCCTCAATGAGCAGTTCTTC.